The rows below give T cell receptor beta chains drawn from one sample of a study of blood T cell repertoires in COVID-19. TCRdb keeps only in-frame clones here, not all; method: immunoSEQ multiplex PCR. Of just over 300,000 clones listed, approximately 90% were seen once; the top ten hold roughly 2.3%. What was sequenced was peripheral blood. Source of these receptors: a man younger than 35 with active or convalescent COVID-19. Each CDR3 is given with its conserved first and last residue. Each record gives: clone size, J gene, D gene, V gene, CDR3 protein, CDR3 DNA. A D gene is named only where the DNA matches it firmly. Where a row states a size, it is once, few, many or the class of an expanded clone; other rows omit it.

>NA|TRBJ1-2|NA|TRBV28
CASSSPDRNYGYTF
TGTGCCAGCAGTTCCCCAGACAGGAACTATGGCTACACCTTC
>NA|TRBJ1-1|NA|TRBV5-1
CASSRGTEAFF
TGCGCCAGCAGCCGGGGGACTGAAGCTTTCTTT
>NA|TRBJ1-1|NA|TRBV4-1
CASSQGGGGTEAFF
TGCGCCAGCAGCCAAGGGGGGGGAGGCACTGAAGCTTTCTTT
>NA|TRBJ2-7|NA|TRBV7-2
CASSLSGFEQYF
TGTGCCAGCAGCTTATCGGGTTTCGAGCAGTACTTC
>NA|TRBJ2-3|TRBD2|TRBV3-1/TRBV3-2
CASSLSGNADTQYF
TGTGCCAGCAGCCTTAGCGGGAACGCAGATACGCAGTATTTT
>few|TRBJ2-1|TRBD2|TRBV4-2
CASSQDPRTSGSRNEQFF
TGTGCCAGCAGCCAAGATCCGCGGACTAGCGGGAGTAGGAATGAGCAGTTCTTC
>few|TRBJ1-2|NA|TRBV4-2
CASSQDGEAIRHLEHGYTF
TGTGCCAGCAGCCAAGACGGCGAGGCAATACGGCATTTGGAGCATGGCTACACCTTC
>NA|TRBJ1-4|NA|TRBV5-1
CASSLVGEINEKLFF
TGCGCCAGCAGCTTGGTTGGGGAGATTAATGAAAAACTGTTTTTT
>NA|TRBJ2-3|NA|TRBV5-1
CASSLEPTLVDTQYF
TGCGCCAGCAGCCTAGAACCGACCCTAGTAGATACGCAGTATTTT
>NA|TRBJ1-1|NA|TRBV5-8
CASTTGTEAFF
TGTGCCAGCACCACAGGGACTGAAGCTTTCTTT
>NA|TRBJ2-3|TRBD2|TRBV28
CASSLLSGGRRSDTQYF
TGTGCCAGCAGTTTATTATCTGGCGGGAGGCGATCAGATACGCAGTATTTT